The present TCR beta chain was sequenced within a study of blood T cells in healthy people across ages. The use of a sample-barcoded 5' primer and a J-beta primer mix characterized a second PCR of roughly 6 to 11 cycles. MiXCR was run by TCRdb on the 5' RACE reads, yielding one entry per CDR3 protein. The table shows over 700,000 distinct CDR3 sequences, with more than 20% occurring only once. V dropped 5 bases and J dropped 0; count of bases not matched to a gene: 5. The CDR3 runs to 15 residues. Looked up from germline, CDR1 is SEHNR and CDR2 is FQNEAQ (reference sequence). These data are also associated with another study on T cells of mothers and their children. That study reports: The study found thymic selection shapes TCR recombination output similarly in related and unrelated pairs.

The material sequenced was blood. The chain joins TRBV7-9 to TRBJ2-3; TRBD1 matches at 7 bases. The source is a boy under 18 in good health. In DNA, the CDR3 is TGTGCCAGCAGCACCGGGACAGCGAGCACAGATACGCAGTATTTT. As protein: CASSTGTASTDTQYF.